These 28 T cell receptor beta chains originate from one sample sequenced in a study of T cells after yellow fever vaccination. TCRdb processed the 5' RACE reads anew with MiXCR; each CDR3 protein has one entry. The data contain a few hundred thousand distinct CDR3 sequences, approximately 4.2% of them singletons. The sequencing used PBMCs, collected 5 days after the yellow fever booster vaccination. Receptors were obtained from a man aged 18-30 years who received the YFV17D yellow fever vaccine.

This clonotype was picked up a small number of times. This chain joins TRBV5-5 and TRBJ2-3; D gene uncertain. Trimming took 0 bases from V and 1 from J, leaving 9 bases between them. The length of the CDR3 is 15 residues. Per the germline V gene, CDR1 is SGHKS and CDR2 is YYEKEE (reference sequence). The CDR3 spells CASSLAPIGTDTQYF. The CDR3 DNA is TGTGCCAGCAGCTTGGCCCCCATCGGCACAGATACGCAGTATTTT.

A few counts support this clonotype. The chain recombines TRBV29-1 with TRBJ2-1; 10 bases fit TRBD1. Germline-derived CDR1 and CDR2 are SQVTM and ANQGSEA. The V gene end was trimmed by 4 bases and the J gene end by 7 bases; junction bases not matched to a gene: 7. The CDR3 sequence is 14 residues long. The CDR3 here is CSVVMGTGVNEQFF. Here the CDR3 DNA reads TGCAGCGTTGTAATGGGGACAGGGGTTAATGAGCAGTTCTTC.

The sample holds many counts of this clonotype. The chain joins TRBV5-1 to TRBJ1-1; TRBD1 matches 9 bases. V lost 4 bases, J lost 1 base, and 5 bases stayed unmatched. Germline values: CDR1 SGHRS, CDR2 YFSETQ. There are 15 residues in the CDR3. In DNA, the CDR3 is TGCGCCAGCAGCCCGGAGGGACAGGGGAACACTGAAGCTTTCTTT. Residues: CASSPEGQGNTEAFF.

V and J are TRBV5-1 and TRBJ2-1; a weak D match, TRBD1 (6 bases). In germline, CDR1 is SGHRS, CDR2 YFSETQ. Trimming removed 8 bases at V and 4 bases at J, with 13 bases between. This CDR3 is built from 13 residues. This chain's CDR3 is CASRQARYNEQFF. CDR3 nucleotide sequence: TGCGCCAGTCGACAGGCCAGGTACAATGAGCAGTTCTTC.

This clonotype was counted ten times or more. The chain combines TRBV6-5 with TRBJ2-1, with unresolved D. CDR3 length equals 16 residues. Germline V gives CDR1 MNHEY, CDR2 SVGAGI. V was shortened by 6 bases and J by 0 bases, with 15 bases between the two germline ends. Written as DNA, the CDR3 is TGTGCCAGCAGCCCCGAGCGCCTCAGCTCCTACAATGAGCAGTTCTTC. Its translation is CASSPERLSSYNEQFF.

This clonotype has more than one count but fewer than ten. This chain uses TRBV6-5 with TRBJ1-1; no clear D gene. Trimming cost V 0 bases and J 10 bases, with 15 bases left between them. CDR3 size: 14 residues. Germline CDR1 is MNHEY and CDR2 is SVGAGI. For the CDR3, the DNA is TGTGCCAGCAGTTACTCTGACGATTGGGCCGGAGCTTTCTTT. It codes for CASSYSDDWAGAFF.

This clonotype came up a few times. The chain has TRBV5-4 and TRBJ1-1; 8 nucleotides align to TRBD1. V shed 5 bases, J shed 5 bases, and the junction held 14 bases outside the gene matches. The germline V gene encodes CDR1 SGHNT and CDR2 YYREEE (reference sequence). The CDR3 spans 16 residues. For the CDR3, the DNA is TGTGCCAGCAGGGAAGGGGCAGGGGGCGCGGAGACTGAAGCTTTCTTT. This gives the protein CASREGAGGAETEAFF.

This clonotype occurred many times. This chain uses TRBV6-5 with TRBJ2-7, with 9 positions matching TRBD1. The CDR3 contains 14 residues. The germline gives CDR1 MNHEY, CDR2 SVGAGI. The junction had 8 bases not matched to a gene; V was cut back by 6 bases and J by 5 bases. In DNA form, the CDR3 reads TGTGCCAGCAGACAGGGACAGGGTCGTAACGAGCAGTACTTC. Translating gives CASRQGQGRNEQYF.

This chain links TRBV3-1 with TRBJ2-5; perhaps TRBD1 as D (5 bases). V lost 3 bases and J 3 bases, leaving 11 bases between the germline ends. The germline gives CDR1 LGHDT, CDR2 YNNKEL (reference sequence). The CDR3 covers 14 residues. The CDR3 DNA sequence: TGTGCCAGCAGCCAGAGACAGCTTAAAGAGACCCAGTACTTC. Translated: CASSQRQLKETQYF.

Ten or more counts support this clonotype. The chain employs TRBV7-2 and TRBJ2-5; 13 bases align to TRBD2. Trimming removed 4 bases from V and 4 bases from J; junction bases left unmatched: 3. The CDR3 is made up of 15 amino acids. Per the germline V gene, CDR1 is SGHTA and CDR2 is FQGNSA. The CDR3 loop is CASSSGTSGAETQYF. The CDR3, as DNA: TGTGCCAGCAGCTCAGGGACTAGCGGGGCAGAGACCCAGTACTTC.

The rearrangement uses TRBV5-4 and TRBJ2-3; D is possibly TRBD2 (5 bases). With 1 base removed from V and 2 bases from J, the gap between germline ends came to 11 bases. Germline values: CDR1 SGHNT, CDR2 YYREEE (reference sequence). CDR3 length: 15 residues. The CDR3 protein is CASSLTSGDTDTQYF. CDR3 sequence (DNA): TGTGCCAGCAGCTTGACAAGCGGAGACACAGATACGCAGTATTTT.

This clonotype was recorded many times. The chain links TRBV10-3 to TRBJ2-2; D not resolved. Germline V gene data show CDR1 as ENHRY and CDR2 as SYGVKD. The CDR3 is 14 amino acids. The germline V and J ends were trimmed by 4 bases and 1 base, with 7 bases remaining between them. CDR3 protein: CAISGPRNTGELFF. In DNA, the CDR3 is TGTGCCATCAGTGGCCCTAGGAACACCGGGGAGCTGTTTTTT.

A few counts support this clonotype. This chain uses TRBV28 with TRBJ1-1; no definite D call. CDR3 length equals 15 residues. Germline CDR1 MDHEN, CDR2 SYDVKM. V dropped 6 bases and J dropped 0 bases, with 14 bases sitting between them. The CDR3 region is CASSWVGRLNTEAFF. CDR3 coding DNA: TGTGCCAGCAGCTGGGTCGGGAGATTGAACACTGAAGCTTTCTTT.

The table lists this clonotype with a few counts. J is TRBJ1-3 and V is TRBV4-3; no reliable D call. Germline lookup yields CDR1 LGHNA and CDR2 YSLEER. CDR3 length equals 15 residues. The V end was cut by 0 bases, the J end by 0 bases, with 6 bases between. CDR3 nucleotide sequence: TGCGCCAGCAGCCAAGACGGAATCTCTGGAAACACCATATATTTT. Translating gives CASSQDGISGNTIYF.

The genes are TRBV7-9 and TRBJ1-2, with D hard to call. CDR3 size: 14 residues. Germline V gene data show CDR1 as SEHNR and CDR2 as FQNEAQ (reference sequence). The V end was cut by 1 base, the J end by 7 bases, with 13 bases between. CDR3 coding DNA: TGTGCCAGCAGCTTAGGAAAGGGATCGGGTGGCTACACCTTC. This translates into CASSLGKGSGGYTF.

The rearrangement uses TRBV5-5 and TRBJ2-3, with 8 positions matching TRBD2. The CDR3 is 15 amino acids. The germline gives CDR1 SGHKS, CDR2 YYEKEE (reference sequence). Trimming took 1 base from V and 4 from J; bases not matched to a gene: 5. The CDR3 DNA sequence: TGTGCCAGCAGCTTGAGGGTCGGGGGGGCAGATACGCAGTATTTT. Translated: CASSLRVGGADTQYF. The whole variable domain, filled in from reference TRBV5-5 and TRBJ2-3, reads DAGVTQSPTHLIKTRGQQVTLRCSPISGHKSVSWYQQVLGQGPQFIFQYYEKEERGRGNFPDRFSARQFPNYSSELNVNALLLGDSALYLCASSLRVGGADTQYFGPGTRLTVL.

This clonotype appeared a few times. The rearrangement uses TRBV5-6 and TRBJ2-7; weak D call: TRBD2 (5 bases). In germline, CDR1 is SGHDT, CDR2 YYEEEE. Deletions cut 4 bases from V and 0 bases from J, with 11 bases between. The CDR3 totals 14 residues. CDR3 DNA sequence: TGTGCCAGCAGCCTCACCGGGATCTCCTACGAGCAGTACGTC. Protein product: CASSLTGISYEQYV.

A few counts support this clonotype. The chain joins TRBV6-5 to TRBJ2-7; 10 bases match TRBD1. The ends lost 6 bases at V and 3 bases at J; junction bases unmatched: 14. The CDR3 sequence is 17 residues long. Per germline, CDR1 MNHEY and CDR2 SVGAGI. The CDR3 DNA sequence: TGTGCCAGCAGACCCTCCGGGGGACAGGGGTCCATCTACGAGCAGTACGTC. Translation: CASRPSGGQGSIYEQYV.

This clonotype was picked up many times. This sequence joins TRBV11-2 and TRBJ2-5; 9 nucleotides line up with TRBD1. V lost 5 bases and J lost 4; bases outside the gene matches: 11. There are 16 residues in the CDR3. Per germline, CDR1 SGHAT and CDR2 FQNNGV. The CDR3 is CASSKRGQGKGETQYF. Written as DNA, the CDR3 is TGTGCCAGCAGCAAAAGGGGACAGGGAAAGGGAGAGACCCAGTACTTC.

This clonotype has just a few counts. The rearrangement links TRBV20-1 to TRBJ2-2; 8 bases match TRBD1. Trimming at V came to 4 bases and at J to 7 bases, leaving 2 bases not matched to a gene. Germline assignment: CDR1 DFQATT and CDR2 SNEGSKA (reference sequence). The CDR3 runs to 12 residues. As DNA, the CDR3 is TGCAGTGCTACAGGGGGCGGCGGGGAGCTGTTTTTT. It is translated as CSATGGGGELFF.

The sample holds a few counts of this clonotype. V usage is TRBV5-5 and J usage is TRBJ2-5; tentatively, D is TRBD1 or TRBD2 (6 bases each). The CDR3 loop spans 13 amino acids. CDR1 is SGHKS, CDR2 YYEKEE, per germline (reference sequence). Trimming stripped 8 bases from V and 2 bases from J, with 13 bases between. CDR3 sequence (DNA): TGTGCCAGTATCGAAGGGGGGCAAGAGACCCAGTACTTC. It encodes CASIEGGQETQYF.

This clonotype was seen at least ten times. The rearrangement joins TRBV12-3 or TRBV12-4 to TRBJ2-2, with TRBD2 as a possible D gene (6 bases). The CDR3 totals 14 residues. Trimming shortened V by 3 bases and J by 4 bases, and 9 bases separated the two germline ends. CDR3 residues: CASSFWRVTGELFF. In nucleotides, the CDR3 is TGTGCCAGCAGTTTTTGGAGGGTCACCGGGGAGCTGTTTTTT.

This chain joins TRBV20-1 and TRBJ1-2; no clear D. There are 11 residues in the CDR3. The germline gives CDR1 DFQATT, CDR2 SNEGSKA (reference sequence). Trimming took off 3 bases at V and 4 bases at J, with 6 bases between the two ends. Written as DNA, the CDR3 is TGCAGTGCTAGTCGTCTCTATGGCTACACCTTC. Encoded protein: CSASRLYGYTF.

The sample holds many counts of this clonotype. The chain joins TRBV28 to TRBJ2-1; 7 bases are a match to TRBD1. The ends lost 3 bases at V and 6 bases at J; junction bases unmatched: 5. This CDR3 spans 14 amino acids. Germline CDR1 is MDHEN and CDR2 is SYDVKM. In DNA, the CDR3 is TGTGCCAGCAGTTTGGAGCCAGGGGGCAATGAGCAGTTCTTC. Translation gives CASSLEPGGNEQFF. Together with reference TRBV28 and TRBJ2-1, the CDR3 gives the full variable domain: DVKVTQSSRYLVKRTGEKVFLECVQDMDHENMFWYRQDPGLGLRLIYFSYDVKMKEKGDIPEGYSVSREKKERFSLILESASTNQTSMYLCASSLEPGGNEQFFGPGTRLTVL.

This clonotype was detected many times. The CDR3 DNA sequence: TGCAGCGTGAGTGGGGGGACGATCACAGATACGCAGTATTTT. Amino acid sequence: CSVSGGTITDTQYF. The J gene is TRBJ2-3, the V gene TRBV29-1, with a tentative D call TRBD2 (6 bases). With 6 bases removed from V and 2 bases from J, the gap between germline ends came to 15 bases. CDR1 and CDR2 from the germline V gene are SQVTM and ANQGSEA. The CDR3 runs 14 residues.

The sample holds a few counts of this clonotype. CDR3 sequence reads: CASSVAGTGAEQYF. The CDR3 coding sequence is TGTGCCAGCAGTGTAGCCGGGACAGGAGCCGAGCAGTACTTC. The chain carries TRBV28 and TRBJ2-7, with 8 positions matching TRBD1. The CDR3 length is 14 residues. J was trimmed by 6 bases and V by 5 bases; bases with no gene match: 9. Germline CDR1 reads MDHEN; CDR2 reads SYDVKM.

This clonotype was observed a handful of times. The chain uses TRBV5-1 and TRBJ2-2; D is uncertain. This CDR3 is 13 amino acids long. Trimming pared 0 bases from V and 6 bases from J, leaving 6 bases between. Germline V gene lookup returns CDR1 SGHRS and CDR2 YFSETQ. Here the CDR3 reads CASSLEWSGELFF. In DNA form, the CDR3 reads TGCGCCAGCAGCTTGGAGTGGTCCGGGGAGCTGTTTTTT.

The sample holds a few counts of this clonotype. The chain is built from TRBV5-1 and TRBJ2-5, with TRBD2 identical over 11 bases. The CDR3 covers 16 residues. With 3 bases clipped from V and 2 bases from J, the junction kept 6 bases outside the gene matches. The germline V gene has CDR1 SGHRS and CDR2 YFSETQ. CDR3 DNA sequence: TGCGCCAGCAGCTCCGGGACTAGCGGACCACAAGAGACCCAGTACTTC. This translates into CASSSGTSGPQETQYF.